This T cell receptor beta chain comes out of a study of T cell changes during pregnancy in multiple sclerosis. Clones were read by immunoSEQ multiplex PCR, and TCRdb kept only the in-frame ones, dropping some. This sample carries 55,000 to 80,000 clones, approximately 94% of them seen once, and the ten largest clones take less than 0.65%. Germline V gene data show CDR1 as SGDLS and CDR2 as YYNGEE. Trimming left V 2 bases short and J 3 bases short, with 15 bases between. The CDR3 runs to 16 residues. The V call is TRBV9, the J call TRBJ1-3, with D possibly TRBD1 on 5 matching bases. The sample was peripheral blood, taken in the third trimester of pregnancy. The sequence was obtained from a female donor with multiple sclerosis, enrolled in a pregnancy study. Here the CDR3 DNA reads TGTGCCAGCAGCGTCTCCGGGGGAGGGATTGGAAACACCATATATTTT. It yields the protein CASSVSGGGIGNTIYF.